These 8 T cell receptor beta chains were sequenced from one sample in a study of CD49a tissue-resident CD8 T cells in human skin. TCRdb's copy holds only in-frame clones and misses some; the assay was immunoSEQ multiplex PCR. In the table there are 1,000 to 1,500 clones, over 70% of which are singletons. Sequencing was carried out using CD103- CD8+ T cells sorted from skin dermis. Receptor source: a human donor in good health.

The rearrangement links TRBV28 to TRBJ2-7; possibly TRBD2 for D (5 bases). CDR3 length equals 14 residues. Germline lookup yields CDR1 MDHEN and CDR2 SYDVKM. V lost 3 bases and J lost 5, with 14 bases in between. DNA for the CDR3: TGTGCCAGCAGTTTTGCCACCGAGGGCAACGAGCAGTACTTC. It is translated as CASSFATEGNEQYF.

The V and J genes are TRBV12-2 and TRBJ2-3; TRBD2 is the table's D call and was not checked against the DNA. TRBV12-2 is deemed a pseudogene. This CDR3 contains 17 residues. CDR3 in DNA: TGTGCAAGTCGCTTGTCACGGGGTAACTTTAGCACAGATACGCAGTATTTT. Its protein is CASRLSRGNFSTDTQYF.

This rearrangement joins TRBV4-1 to TRBJ1-5, with D unclear. V dropped 4 bases and J dropped 4 bases, with 14 bases sitting between them. The germline CDR1 and CDR2 sequences are MGHRA and YSYEKL. The CDR3 is 15 residues long. This CDR3 is CASSPFNSGNQPQHF. For the CDR3, the DNA is TGCGCCAGCAGCCCGTTCAACTCGGGGAATCAGCCCCAGCATTTT.

V and J are TRBV7-9 and TRBJ2-1; D ambiguous. Trimming pared 5 bases from V and 7 bases from J, leaving 18 bases between. This CDR3 spans 15 amino acids. Germline values: CDR1 SEHNR, CDR2 FQNEAQ (reference sequence). DNA for the CDR3: TGTGCCAGCAGCCTGATTTCCCAAAAGCGTAATGAGCAGTTCTTC. The encoded protein is CASSLISQKRNEQFF.

This clone appeared once. The rearrangement links TRBV19 to TRBJ2-3; 9 nucleotides line up with TRBD2. This CDR3 has 16 amino acids. Germline CDR1 reads LNHDA; CDR2 reads SQIVND (reference sequence). V lost 5 bases to trimming and J lost 6 bases; unmatched junction nucleotides: 12. The CDR3 sequence is CASSFSGGRATDTQYF. The CDR3 coding sequence is TGTGCCAGTAGTTTTTCCGGCGGGAGGGCCACGGATACGCAGTATTTT.

CDR3 DNA sequence: TGTGCCAGCAGTTTTCAATCAGATACGCAGTATTTT. Protein sequence: CASSFQSDTQYF. The chain carries TRBV27 and TRBJ2-3, with D hard to call. With 3 bases removed from V and 4 bases from J, the gap between germline ends came to 5 bases. The CDR3 totals 12 residues. The germline V gene encodes CDR1 MNHEY and CDR2 SMNVEV (reference sequence).

This sequence joins TRBV7-2 and TRBJ1-1; tentatively, D is TRBD1 (6 bases). The germline gives CDR1 SGHTA, CDR2 FQGNSA. With 1 base removed from V and 8 bases from J, the gap between germline ends came to 11 bases. CDR3 length: 13 residues. The CDR3 bases are TGTGCCAGCAGCTTAGTGGGGACACCAGAAGCTTTCTTT. Its translation: CASSLVGTPEAFF.

The CDR3 DNA follows: TGTGCCACCGGACTAGTTCACACCGGGGAGCTGTTTTTT. Its protein is CATGLVHTGELFF. The rearrangement uses TRBV7-9 and TRBJ2-2; 7 bases are a match to TRBD2. There are 13 residues in the CDR3. Germline assignment: CDR1 SEHNR and CDR2 FQNEAQ (reference sequence). V shed 10 bases and J 3 bases; nucleotides not matched to a gene: 5.